The 17 T cell receptor beta chains reported below all come from one sample, sequenced in a study of cytomegalovirus exposure and HLA in healthy donors. PCR used 60 Vbeta primers and 13 Jbeta primers. Produced via immunoSEQ multiplex PCR; TCRdb's table is partial and in-frame only. Here the sample spans 80,000 to 130,000 clones, about 75% being singletons. Material for sequencing was PBMCs. The receptors here all came from a woman aged 18-29 years in good health and CMV-seropositive.

This clone was found a few times. The chain uses TRBV27 and TRBJ1-2, with TRBD1 matching over 9 bases. V shed 5 bases, J shed 6 bases, and the junction held 7 bases outside the gene matches. CDR1 and CDR2 from the germline V gene are MNHEY and SMNVEV (reference sequence). This CDR3 is built from 14 residues. In nucleotides, the CDR3 is TGTGCCAGCAGTCTAACCGGGACAGGGCATGGCTACACCTTC. Its protein is CASSLTGTGHGYTF.

J is TRBJ2-3 and V is TRBV28, with TRBD2 matching 10 bases. V lost 7 bases, J lost 1 base, and 5 bases stayed unmatched. The CDR3 sequence is 15 residues long. Germline values: CDR1 MDHEN, CDR2 SYDVKM. In DNA, the CDR3 is TGTGCCAGCATTCCTAGCGGGAGCCGCACAGATACGCAGTATTTT. It yields the protein CASIPSGSRTDTQYF.

V gene TRBV2 combines with J gene TRBJ2-7; 14 bases match TRBD2. This CDR3 region has 15 residues. Trimming removed 4 bases from V and 4 bases from J; junction bases left unmatched: 3. Germline assignment: CDR1 SNHLY and CDR2 FYNNEI. For the CDR3, the DNA is TGTGCCAGCAGTGGACTAGCGGGAGGGCTGTACGAGCAGTACTTC. Translation: CASSGLAGGLYEQYF. The full variable domain, completed using reference TRBV2 and TRBJ2-7, is EPEVTQTPSHQVTQMGQEVILRCVPISNHLYFYWYRQILGQKVEFLVSFYNNEISEKSEIFDDQFSVERPDGSNFTLKIRSTKLEDSAMYFCASSGLAGGLYEQYFGPGTRLTVT.

This clone has a count of ten or more. V and J are TRBV6-5 and TRBJ2-3; D is unclear. V gave up 0 bases and J gave up 2 bases, with 12 bases separating them. The CDR3 spans 16 residues. CDR1 and CDR2 from the germline V gene are MNHEY and SVGAGI. The CDR3 reads CASSYSTKRVTDTQYF. DNA for the CDR3: TGTGCCAGCAGTTACTCGACGAAGCGAGTCACAGATACGCAGTATTTT.

The chain employs TRBV27 and TRBJ1-2; TRBD1 is a possible D gene (5 bases). The CDR3 is made up of 14 amino acids. Germline values: CDR1 MNHEY, CDR2 SMNVEV (reference sequence). V was pared by 6 bases and J by 2 bases, with 13 bases between. CDR3 bases: TGTGCCAGCAGAGACAGCCCGCCAAACTATGGCTACACCTTC. It yields the protein CASRDSPPNYGYTF.

V and J are TRBV2 and TRBJ2-2, with D unclear. The CDR3 loop spans 13 amino acids. Germline V gene lookup returns CDR1 SNHLY and CDR2 FYNNEI. The V end was cut by 6 bases, the J end by 6 bases, with 11 bases between. Written as DNA, the CDR3 is TGTGCCAGCAGCCCCACTAACCCCGGGGAGCTGTTTTTT. It encodes CASSPTNPGELFF.

This clone was counted once. The rearrangement uses TRBV28 and TRBJ1-2; possibly TRBD1 for D (6 bases). Deletions cut 8 bases from V and 11 bases from J, with 12 bases between. The CDR3 consists of 10 residues. Looked up from germline, CDR1 is MDHEN and CDR2 is SYDVKM. DNA of the CDR3: TGTGCCAGCGGGGGCCCCGTTTACACCTTC. It specifies CASGGPVYTF.

This sequence joins TRBV7-2 and TRBJ2-7; D is perhaps TRBD2 (7 bases). This CDR3 contains 19 residues. Trimming removed 2 bases from V and 1 base from J, with 24 bases in between. Germline CDR1 reads SGHTA; CDR2 reads FQGNSA. In DNA, the CDR3 is TGTGCCAGCAGCTTATCGGCGGGAGCCCTAAGGGGGAAGTCCTACGAGCAGTACTTC. The encoded protein is CASSLSAGALRGKSYEQYF.

This clone was found a few times. The rearrangement links TRBV9 to TRBJ2-1, with TRBD2 matching 11 bases. Germline lookup yields CDR1 SGDLS and CDR2 YYNGEE. This CDR3 has 16 residues. V trimming: 3 bases; J trimming: 7 bases; junction bases outside the gene matches: 9. CDR3 bases: TGTGCCAGCAGCGCAACCGGGACTAGCGGTTTTAATGAGCAGTTCTTC. It specifies CASSATGTSGFNEQFF.

V gene TRBV30 combines with J gene TRBJ1-2, with a tentative D call TRBD1 (5 bases). This CDR3 spans 15 amino acids. V shed 3 bases and J shed 4 bases, with 18 bases lying between them. Looked up from germline, CDR1 is GTSNPN and CDR2 is SVGIG (reference sequence). As DNA, the CDR3 is TGTGCCTGGAGGGTGGCCGGGGGGAGGTGCTATGGCTACACCTTC. Its translation is CAWRVAGGRCYGYTF.

The rearrangement joins TRBV28 to TRBJ2-5; no clear D. The CDR3 length is 17 residues. Trimming removed 2 bases at V and 0 bases at J, with 16 bases between. CDR1 MDHEN and CDR2 SYDVKM come from the germline V gene. The CDR3 coding sequence is TGTGCCAGCAGTTTAGGAGATGGGTCACCGTACCAAGAGACCCAGTACTTC. Protein: CASSLGDGSPYQETQYF.

This clone was recorded only once. The chain recombines TRBV6-6 with TRBJ1-2; 7 nucleotides match TRBD1. The V segment lost 7 bases and the J segment 6 bases; nucleotides outside the gene matches: 17. CDR1 MNHNY and CDR2 SVGAGI come from the germline V gene (reference sequence). The length of the CDR3 is 16 residues. The CDR3 here is CASILTSTGAGDGYTF. Written as DNA, the CDR3 is TGTGCCAGCATCTTAACCTCCACAGGGGCCGGTGATGGCTACACCTTC.

The rearrangement uses TRBV13 and TRBJ2-1, with a possible D match to TRBD1 (6 bases). V was trimmed by 5 bases and J by 8 bases, leaving 13 bases between them. Germline-derived CDR1 and CDR2 are PRHDT and FYEKMQ (reference sequence). The CDR3 has 13 residues. This CDR3 is CASSIYRVHEQFF. The CDR3, as DNA: TGTGCCAGCAGCATCTACAGGGTTCATGAGCAGTTCTTC.

The CDR3 sequence is CASSLWTGGYGYTF. The CDR3 DNA reads TGTGCCAGCAGCTTGTGGACAGGAGGCTATGGCTACACCTTC. This rearrangement joins TRBV5-5 to TRBJ1-2; the match to TRBD1 covers 7 bases. Germline assignment: CDR1 SGHKS and CDR2 YYEKEE (reference sequence). The V segment lost 1 base and the J segment 4 bases; nucleotides outside the gene matches: 4. The CDR3 is 14 amino acids.

The V call is TRBV10-3, the J call TRBJ2-1, with a weak D call TRBD2 (6 bases). The CDR3 is made up of 15 amino acids. The V gene lost 7 bases and the J gene lost 6 bases, with 19 bases spanning the gap. The germline gives CDR1 ENHRY, CDR2 SYGVKD. The CDR3: CAIMGGRDGFNEQFF. CDR3 DNA sequence: TGTGCCATCATGGGCGGGCGGGATGGATTCAATGAGCAGTTCTTC.

V and J are TRBV9 and TRBJ1-3; 7 bases align to TRBD1. The CDR3 extends over 14 amino acids. The J segment lost 4 bases and the V segment lost 4 bases, leaving 5 bases of the junction unmatched. Germline-derived CDR1 and CDR2 are SGDLS and YYNGEE. CDR3 protein: CASSPDRVGNTIYF. CDR3 sequence (DNA): TGTGCCAGCAGCCCCGACAGGGTCGGAAACACCATATATTTT.

The rearrangement links TRBV2 to TRBJ1-1, with D possibly being TRBD1 (6 bases). Trimming took off 8 bases at V and 4 bases at J, with 17 bases between the two ends. CDR3 length: 14 amino acids. Germline V gene lookup returns CDR1 SNHLY and CDR2 FYNNEI. CDR3 residues: CASRRGGAGTEAFF. The CDR3 bases are TGTGCCAGCCGTCGTGGGGGGGCAGGCACTGAAGCTTTCTTT.